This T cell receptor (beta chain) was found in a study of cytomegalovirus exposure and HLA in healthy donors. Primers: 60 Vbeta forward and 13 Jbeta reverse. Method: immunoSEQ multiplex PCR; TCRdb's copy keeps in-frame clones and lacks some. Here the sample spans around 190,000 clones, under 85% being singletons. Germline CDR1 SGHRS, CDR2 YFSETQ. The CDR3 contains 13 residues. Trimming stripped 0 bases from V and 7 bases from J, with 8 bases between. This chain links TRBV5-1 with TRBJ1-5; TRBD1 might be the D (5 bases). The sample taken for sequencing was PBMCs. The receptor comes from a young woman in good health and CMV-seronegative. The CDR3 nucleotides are TGCGCCAGCAGCTTGGATGGGGCCCAGCCCCAGCATTTT. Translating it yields CASSLDGAQPQHF.